The sequence of this T cell receptor beta chain was determined in a study of blood T cell repertoires in COVID-19. As for the study in general: Collection of acute and convalescent COVID-19 samples took place in the United States, Italy and Spain. The analysed material was cDNA or gDNA that came from T cells, B-cell-depleted T cells, or PBMCs.

Source study methods: For nucleated cells, counts were estimated from reference gene primer amplification. The data were produced by immunoSEQ multiplex PCR, yet TCRdb's version contains in-frame clones alone and is incomplete. For V, J and clone size, that table is used; D and trimming come from the DNA. The data show just over 75,000 clones, with approximately 80% seen just once and approximately 5.8% held by the top ten. V was clipped by 2 bases and J by 7 bases; unmatched bases: 17. CDR1 and CDR2 (germline): LGHDT, YNNKEL (reference sequence). The CDR3 loop spans 19 amino acids. The rearrangement links TRBV3-1 (or the pseudogene TRBV3-2) to TRBJ2-1; 10 bases line up with TRBD1. The clonotype originates from a man in his 60s with active or convalescent COVID-19. What was sequenced was peripheral blood. In DNA form, the CDR3 reads TGTGCCAGCAGCCAATCCCCGACAGGGGGCGCGACACGAATGAATGAGCAGTTCTTC. Translating gives CASSQSPTGGATRMNEQFF.